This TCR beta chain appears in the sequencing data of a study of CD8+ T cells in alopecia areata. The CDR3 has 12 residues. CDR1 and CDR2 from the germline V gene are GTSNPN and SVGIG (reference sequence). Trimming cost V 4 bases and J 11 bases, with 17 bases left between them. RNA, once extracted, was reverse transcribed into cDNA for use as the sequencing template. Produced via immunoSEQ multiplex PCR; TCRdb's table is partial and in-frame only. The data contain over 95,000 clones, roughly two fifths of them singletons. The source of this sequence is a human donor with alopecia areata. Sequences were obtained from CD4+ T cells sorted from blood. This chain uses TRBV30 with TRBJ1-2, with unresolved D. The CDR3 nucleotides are TGTGCCTGGACTTTGGGGATGGTTGGTTACACCTTC. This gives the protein CAWTLGMVGYTF.